This T cell receptor (beta chain) was sequenced during a study of early T cells in non-severe SARS-CoV-2 infection. On the study more broadly: Sequencing of unsorted whole blood was done on bulk RNA, leaving chains unpaired. Overall study results and limits: Sequences matched to VDJdb favored anti-spike CD8 responses, while private and CD4 specificities were missed.

This CDR3 region has 12 residues. CDR1 and CDR2 (germline): MNHEY, SVGAGI. V lost 5 bases and J lost 11; bases outside the gene matches: 5. As regards this clonotype: Its target is unknown.

In the library, individual cDNA molecules carried attached unique molecular identifiers. TCRdb itself ran the 5' RACE reads through MiXCR, one entry per CDR3 protein. The data contain over 70,000 distinct CDR3 sequences, about 14% of them singletons. The receptor was isolated from an adult who was a healthcare worker with PCR-confirmed SARS-CoV-2 infection or an uninfected control (not recorded which). This sample comprised whole blood, obtained at baseline. This chain links TRBV6-5 with TRBJ1-1, with 10 bases matching TRBD1. CDR3 DNA: TGTGCCAGCAGTGCCGGGACAGGGGTTGCTTTCTTT. Translation gives CASSAGTGVAFF.